This TCR beta chain was sequenced for a study of tissue T cells after allogeneic stem cell transplantation. The protocol was immunoSEQ multiplex PCR, while the TCRdb copy is restricted to in-frame clones and leaves out a portion. The sample lists about 5,000 clones, nearly 40% occurring once. Note on this clone: Genes and germline are mouse.

Time point described: mouse harvest day 14 after allogeneic transplant. Tail vein injection delivered 10^7 T-cell-depleted bone marrow cells and 10^6 splenic CD5+ T cells. Tissues came from B6→BALB/c major-mismatch GVHD mice at day 7 or 14. Sequencing input: gut tissue. The source is a female BALB/c mouse given C57BL/6 T cells with graft-versus-host disease after an allogeneic hematopoietic cell transplant.

The part of the CDR3 DNA that was read is TGTGCCAGCAGTTTAGTGGGGGGGGCGCGTGAACAGTAC. Encoded protein: CASSLVGGAREQY. The entire CDR3 protein reads CASSLVGGAREQYF. This sequence joins TRBV26 and TRBJ2-7, with 8 bases matching TRBD2. The read terminates 1 residue ahead of where the CDR3 ends, so the germline J gene completes it. The trim removed 5 bases at V and 6 bases at J, leaving 9 bases unmatched. CDR1 is KGHPV and CDR2 is FQNQEV in the germline V gene (reference sequence). The CDR3 totals 14 residues.